Listed here are 14 T cell receptor beta chains from one sample, sequenced in a study of cytomegalovirus exposure and HLA in healthy donors. Profiled with immunoSEQ multiplex PCR; TCRdb holds only in-frame clones, not every one. This sample has about 56,000 clones, with approximately 93% found just once. Material for sequencing was PBMCs. The receptors shown here come from a woman between 18 and 29 years old in good health and CMV-seropositive.

The chain links TRBV6-1 to TRBJ1-1, with D hard to call. There are 14 residues in the CDR3. Germline CDR1 is MNHNS and CDR2 is SASEGT. V was clipped by 1 base and J by 11 bases, with 17 bases between them. CDR3 in amino acids: CASSEVNGAGGAFF. The CDR3, as DNA: TGTGCCAGCAGTGAAGTCAACGGAGCCGGAGGGGCTTTCTTT.

V and J are TRBV19 and TRBJ2-2; D is possibly TRBD2 (5 bases). Germline assignment: CDR1 LNHDA and CDR2 SQIVND (reference sequence). With 6 bases removed from V and 7 bases from J, the gap between germline ends came to 12 bases. This CDR3 is built from 13 residues. The CDR3 reads CASRATGIGELFF. In DNA form, the CDR3 reads TGTGCCAGTAGGGCCACGGGAATCGGGGAGCTGTTTTTT.

The chain couples TRBV28 to TRBJ1-2; TRBD1 might be the D (6 bases). CDR3 length: 20 amino acids. Germline V gives CDR1 MDHEN, CDR2 SYDVKM. Trimming left V 2 bases short and J 1 base short, with 26 bases between. CDR3 sequence reads: CASSLHGGRQVHYFNYGYTF. The CDR3, as DNA: TGTGCCAGCAGTTTACATGGTGGGAGACAGGTCCACTATTTTAACTATGGCTACACCTTC.

The rearrangement joins TRBV9 to TRBJ2-3, with D unclear. Germline V CDR1 and CDR2: SGDLS, YYNGEE. CDR3 length equals 14 residues. V gave up 0 bases and J gave up 0 bases, with 5 bases separating them. The CDR3 sequence: CASSVVYSTDTQYF. The CDR3 DNA is TGTGCCAGCAGCGTAGTTTATAGCACAGATACGCAGTATTTT.

CDR3 amino acids: CASSPMGQPSLDTQYF. In DNA form, the CDR3 reads TGTGCCAGCTCACCCATGGGACAACCGTCCTTAGATACGCAGTATTTT. V is TRBV18 and J is TRBJ2-3; perhaps TRBD1 as D (6 bases). The CDR3 is made up of 16 amino acids. The V end was cut by 3 bases, the J end by 5 bases, with 18 bases between. From germline, CDR1 is KGHSH and CDR2 LQKENI. The variable domain in full, with the rest retrieved from reference TRBV18 and TRBJ2-3, is NAGVMQNPRHLVRRRGQEARLRCSPMKGHSHVYWYRQLPEEGLKFMVYLQKENIIDESGMPKERFSAEFPKEGPSILRIQQVVRGDSAAYFCASSPMGQPSLDTQYFGPGTRLTVL.

The CDR3 sequence is CASSQAGVFSYEQYF. The CDR3, as DNA: TGTGCCAGCAGCCAGGCCGGGGTCTTCTCCTACGAGCAGTACTTC. The J gene is TRBJ2-7, the V gene TRBV11-2, with a weak D call TRBD2 (5 bases). In germline, CDR1 is SGHAT, CDR2 FQNNGV. The V gene lost 5 bases and the J gene lost 0 bases, with 14 bases spanning the gap. The CDR3 sequence is 15 residues long. The entire variable domain, with the rest obtained from reference TRBV11-2 and TRBJ2-7, is as follows: EAGVAQSPRYKIIEKRQSVAFWCNPISGHATLYWYQQILGQGPKLLIQFQNNGVVDDSQLPKDRFSAERLKGVDSTLKIQPAKLEDSAVYLCASSQAGVFSYEQYFGPGTRLTVT.

This sequence joins TRBV4-3 and TRBJ1-2; 9 nucleotides line up with TRBD1. With 4 bases clipped from V and 2 bases from J, the junction kept 5 bases outside the gene matches. Germline V gives CDR1 LGHNA, CDR2 YSLEER. This CDR3 contains 15 residues. CDR3 DNA sequence: TGCGCCAGCAGCCGGGACAGGGAGTTCAACTATGGCTACACCTTC. Its protein is CASSRDREFNYGYTF.

V is TRBV2 and J is TRBJ2-2; a possible D gene is TRBD2 (5 bases). Per the germline V gene, CDR1 is SNHLY and CDR2 is FYNNEI. CDR3 size: 14 residues. The V and J ends lost 5 bases and 4 bases respectively, with 11 bases between them. The CDR3 sequence: CASSQESGTGELFF. In nucleotides, the CDR3 is TGTGCCAGCAGTCAAGAAAGCGGCACCGGGGAGCTGTTTTTT.

Written as DNA, the CDR3 is TGCGCCAGCAGCCAAGAAGGACAGTCCATTTACGAGCAGTACTTC. Translating gives CASSQEGQSIYEQYF. V usage is TRBV4-3 and J usage is TRBJ2-7; TRBD1 might be the D (6 bases). Trimming pared 0 bases from V and 4 bases from J, leaving 13 bases between. The CDR3 has 15 residues. Germline values: CDR1 LGHNA, CDR2 YSLEER.

The chain has TRBV5-6 and TRBJ2-1, with 11 bases fitting TRBD2. CDR1 is SGHDT, CDR2 YYEEEE, per germline. Germline trimming cut 5 bases from V and 7 bases from J; bases unmatched to any gene: 8. This CDR3 region has 15 residues. In DNA, the CDR3 is TGTGCCAGCAGTCCGACTAGCGGGGTGAGTAATGAGCAGTTCTTC. Translating gives CASSPTSGVSNEQFF.

This sequence joins TRBV14 and TRBJ2-7; D might be TRBD2 (7 bases). Germline V lookup: CDR1 SGHDN, CDR2 FVKESK. Trimming shortened V by 4 bases and J by 0 bases, and 10 bases separated the two germline ends. This CDR3 comprises 14 residues. The CDR3 region has the DNA TGTGCCAGCAGCCGGGGGGGCCGCTCCTACGAGCAGTACTTC. This codes for CASSRGGRSYEQYF. The full variable domain, completed using reference TRBV14 and TRBJ2-7, is EAGVTQFPSHSVIEKGQTVTLRCDPISGHDNLYWYRRVMGKEIKFLLHFVKESKQDESGMPNNRFLAERTGGTYSTLKVQPAELEDSGVYFCASSRGGRSYEQYFGPGTRLTVT.

The V call is TRBV9, the J call TRBJ1-2; D uncertain. Germline assignment: CDR1 SGDLS and CDR2 YYNGEE. CDR3 length equals 13 residues. V lost 0 bases and J 6 bases, leaving 9 bases between the germline ends. CDR3: CASSVGEAHGYTF. DNA for the CDR3: TGTGCCAGCAGCGTAGGGGAGGCACATGGCTACACCTTC.

In regard to this clone: Other DNA sequences in the sample encode the same CDR3. V usage is TRBV7-9 and J usage is TRBJ1-3; 7 bases match TRBD1. The CDR3 covers 14 residues. Looked up from germline, CDR1 is SEHNR and CDR2 is FQNEAQ (reference sequence). After removal of 5 bases from V and 0 bases from J, the junction contained 1 base not matched to a gene. CDR3 sequence reads: CASSPGGSGNTIYF. The CDR3 DNA sequence: TGTGCCAGCAGCCCAGGGGGCTCTGGAAACACCATATATTTT.

This clone has a single count. The chain has TRBV2 and TRBJ1-1; no reliable D call. V was trimmed by 6 bases and J by 6 bases, leaving 11 bases between them. Germline loops: CDR1 SNHLY, CDR2 FYNNEI. This CDR3 comprises 12 residues. The CDR3 loop reads CASRGDPPEAFF. Here the CDR3 DNA reads TGTGCCAGCAGGGGAGATCCGCCTGAAGCTTTCTTT.